Listed here are 19 T cell receptor beta chains from one sample, sequenced in a study of cytomegalovirus exposure and HLA in healthy donors. Researchers ran the PCR with 60 Vbeta and 13 Jbeta primers. Only in-frame clones appear in the TCRdb table, and some are missing; sequencing was by immunoSEQ multiplex PCR. Among 150,000 to 200,000 clones, 77% were seen once, and the ten largest hold 1.4% to 1.5%. Sequencing input: PBMCs. Receptors originate from a woman aged 30 to 39 in good health and CMV-seropositive.

The genes are TRBV4-3 and TRBJ2-7, with TRBD1 identical over 9 bases. CDR3 length: 14 residues. The germline gives CDR1 LGHNA, CDR2 YSLEER. The V and J ends lost 4 bases and 5 bases, in that order; junction bases with no gene match: 6. CDR3 region: CASSLRDRVHEQYF. DNA of the CDR3: TGCGCCAGCAGCCTTAGGGACAGGGTCCACGAGCAGTACTTC.

The CDR3 loop is CSVEEVRAGGYTF. The CDR3, as DNA: TGCAGCGTTGAAGAGGTCAGGGCCGGTGGCTACACCTTC. The chain uses TRBV29-1 and TRBJ1-2; D may be TRBD1 (5 bases). V lost 0 bases to trimming and J lost 7 bases, with 12 bases between them. Germline V gene lookup returns CDR1 SQVTM and CDR2 ANQGSEA. The CDR3 spans 13 residues.

V and J are TRBV10-3 and TRBJ2-1, with D possibly matching TRBD2 (6 bases). Trimming pared 7 bases from V and 9 bases from J, leaving 19 bases between. CDR1 and CDR2 from the germline V gene are ENHRY and SYGVKD. This CDR3 is built from 14 residues. CDR3 in amino acids: CAINRDSTMGEQFF. CDR3 sequence (DNA): TGTGCCATCAACCGGGACTCCACCATGGGTGAGCAGTTCTTC.

This clone was seen only a few times. This sequence joins TRBV30 and TRBJ2-1; TRBD2 matches at 10 bases. This CDR3 is built from 21 residues. V lost 3 bases to trimming and J lost 5 bases; unmatched junction nucleotides: 25. The V gene's germline CDR1 is GTSNPN and CDR2 SVGIG (reference sequence). The CDR3 spells CAWRALGGGSGRALNDNEQFF. The CDR3 DNA follows: TGTGCCTGGAGGGCCCTCGGAGGTGGGAGCGGGAGGGCCCTTAATGACAATGAGCAGTTCTTC.

The V and J genes are TRBV7-9 and TRBJ1-4; the D gene is possibly TRBD1 (5 bases). Looked up from germline, CDR1 is SEHNR and CDR2 is FQNEAQ (reference sequence). This CDR3 contains 16 residues. Trimming removed 5 bases at V and 8 bases at J, with 21 bases between. This chain's CDR3 is CASSQNTRTLFEKLFF. The DNA of the CDR3 is TGTGCCAGCAGCCAGAACACCCGGACATTGTTCGAAAAACTGTTTTTT. The variable domain in full, with the rest retrieved from reference TRBV7-9 and TRBJ1-4, is DTGVSQNPRHKITKRGQNVTFRCDPISEHNRLYWYRQTLGQGPEFLTYFQNEAQLEKSRLLSDRFSAERPKGSFSTLEIQRTEQGDSAMYLCASSQNTRTLFEKLFFGSGTQLSVL.

V gene TRBV20-1 combines with J gene TRBJ1-2; 7 bases are a match to TRBD1. CDR3 length: 11 amino acids. Germline CDR1 DFQATT, CDR2 SNEGSKA (reference sequence). Trimming cost V 5 bases and J 6 bases; bases outside gene matches: 3. CDR3 loop: CSARTGNGYTF. As DNA, the CDR3 is TGCAGTGCTCGGACAGGCAATGGCTACACCTTC.

The V gene is TRBV2, the J gene TRBJ2-3; no definite D call. Trimming pared 4 bases from V and 0 bases from J, leaving 8 bases between. Germline V gene sequence: CDR1 SNHLY, CDR2 FYNNEI. There are 14 residues in the CDR3. CDR3 protein: CASSGETSTDTQYF. CDR3 in DNA: TGTGCCAGCAGTGGTGAGACTAGCACAGATACGCAGTATTTT. Based on the CDR3 plus reference TRBV2 and TRBJ2-3, the full variable domain is EPEVTQTPSHQVTQMGQEVILRCVPISNHLYFYWYRQILGQKVEFLVSFYNNEISEKSEIFDDQFSVERPDGSNFTLKIRSTKLEDSAMYFCASSGETSTDTQYFGPGTRLTVL.

The gene calls are TRBV6-1 and TRBJ1-1, with a possible D match to TRBD1 (5 bases). This CDR3 region has 12 residues. V was cut by 2 bases and J by 8 bases, with 9 bases left in between. The germline V gene encodes CDR1 MNHNS and CDR2 SASEGT. The CDR3 nucleotides are TGTGCCAGCAGTGAACTCCGGACAGAAGCTTTCTTT. Its translation is CASSELRTEAFF.

This rearrangement joins TRBV7-9 to TRBJ2-7; D might be TRBD2 (5 bases). Deletions cut 4 bases from V and 6 bases from J, with 10 bases between. From germline, CDR1 is SEHNR and CDR2 FQNEAQ (reference sequence). CDR3 length: 12 amino acids. CDR3 protein: CASSSLGLEQYF. As DNA, the CDR3 is TGTGCCAGCAGCTCCCTCGGACTCGAGCAGTACTTC.

The gene calls are TRBV9 and TRBJ1-1; 8 nucleotides line up with TRBD1. The ends lost 4 bases at V and 1 base at J; junction bases unmatched: 6. There are 15 residues in the CDR3. CDR1 is SGDLS, CDR2 YYNGEE, per germline. CDR3 residues: CASSYGQGTNTEAFF. The DNA for the CDR3 is TGTGCCAGCAGCTATGGACAGGGAACGAACACTGAAGCTTTCTTT.

This CDR3 reads CASSMGRNTEAFF. The CDR3 DNA follows: TGTGCCAGTAGTATGGGCAGGAACACTGAAGCTTTCTTT. This rearrangement joins TRBV19 to TRBJ1-1; D gene ambiguous. Germline V CDR1 and CDR2: LNHDA, SQIVND (reference sequence). V lost 3 bases and J 1 base, leaving 6 bases between the germline ends. The CDR3 is 13 amino acids.

The V gene is TRBV28, the J gene TRBJ1-5; a weak D match, TRBD1 (6 bases). Deletions cut 10 bases from V and 7 bases from J, with 14 bases between. Germline values: CDR1 MDHEN, CDR2 SYDVKM. The CDR3 extends over 12 amino acids. CDR3 sequence (DNA): TGTGCCACCTACAGGGACCGGCAGCCCCAGCATTTT. This translates into CATYRDRQPQHF.

There are a few counts of this clone. This chain joins TRBV7-7 and TRBJ2-1, with TRBD2 matching 12 bases. V gave up 1 base and J gave up 5 bases; unmatched junction bases: 0. The V gene's germline CDR1 is SSHAT and CDR2 FNYEAQ (reference sequence). The CDR3 sequence is 15 residues long. Here the CDR3 reads CASSLGLAGDNEQFF. The CDR3 coding sequence is TGTGCCAGCAGCTTAGGACTAGCGGGAGACAATGAGCAGTTCTTC.

This chain joins TRBV11-3 and TRBJ2-1; tentative D call: TRBD1 (6 bases). Deletions cut 4 bases from V and 5 bases from J, with 15 bases between. The CDR3 sequence is 15 residues long. The germline CDR1 and CDR2 sequences are SGHNT and YENEEA. The CDR3 DNA sequence: TGTGCCAGCAGCTCGACAGGTAGCGTCCACAATGAGCAGTTCTTC. It is translated as CASSSTGSVHNEQFF. Full variable domain (outside the CDR3, taken from reference TRBV11-3 and TRBJ2-1): EAGVVQSPRYKIIEKKQPVAFWCNPISGHNTLYWYLQNLGQGPELLIRYENEEAVDDSQLPKDRFSAERLKGVDSTLKIQPAELGDSAVYLCASSSTGSVHNEQFFGPGTRLTVL.

This chain links TRBV29-1 with TRBJ2-1, with a weak D call TRBD2 (6 bases). This CDR3 has 15 amino acids. The germline CDR1 and CDR2 sequences are SQVTM and ANQGSEA. V lost 7 bases, J lost 7 bases, and 23 bases lay in between. This CDR3 is CSAGDAGNGRNEQFF. The CDR3 coding sequence is TGCAGCGCGGGGGATGCGGGGAATGGTAGGAATGAGCAGTTCTTC.

V gene TRBV6-1 combines with J gene TRBJ1-4, with D possibly matching TRBD1 (5 bases). Trimming pared 3 bases from V and 3 bases from J, leaving 11 bases between. Germline V lookup: CDR1 MNHNS, CDR2 SASEGT. The length of the CDR3 is 15 residues. In nucleotides, the CDR3 is TGTGCCAGCAGTGACTCAGGGTTAGCTAATGAAAAACTGTTTTTT. This codes for CASSDSGLANEKLFF.

This chain connects TRBV5-4 to TRBJ1-2; 7 bases match TRBD1. CDR3 size: 12 residues. Germline V gene sequence: CDR1 SGHNT, CDR2 YYREEE (reference sequence). The trim removed 4 bases at V and 8 bases at J, leaving 5 bases unmatched. The CDR3 sequence is CASSLTGLGYTF. The CDR3 DNA reads as TGTGCCAGCAGCCTGACAGGGCTCGGCTACACCTTC.

V is TRBV7-9 and J is TRBJ1-2; 9 nucleotides agree with TRBD1. This CDR3 spans 14 amino acids. The germline gives CDR1 SEHNR, CDR2 FQNEAQ (reference sequence). The J segment lost 6 bases and the V segment lost 5 bases, leaving 7 bases of the junction unmatched. The CDR3 region has the DNA TGTGCCAGCAGCCTGGTACAGGGGGCTGATGGCTACACCTTC. This codes for CASSLVQGADGYTF.

The J gene is TRBJ2-7, the V gene TRBV7-9, with 8 bases lining up with TRBD1. From germline, CDR1 is SEHNR and CDR2 FQNEAQ (reference sequence). The CDR3 spans 12 residues. Germline trimming cut 5 bases from V and 11 bases from J; bases unmatched to any gene: 8. The CDR3 DNA is TGTGCCAGCAGCGCCGACAGGGGACAGAAGTACTTC. Translating it yields CASSADRGQKYF.